This entry features one T cell receptor beta chain sequence. Per the authors' pipeline: Nucleated cell number was recorded as an estimate derived from reference gene primer amplification. Method: immunoSEQ multiplex PCR; TCRdb's copy keeps in-frame clones and lacks some. V, J and clone size were drawn from that table, and D and trimming were deduced from the DNA. Of a few hundred thousand clones in the sample, 70% to 90% were seen once. This record belongs to a study of blood T cell repertoires in COVID-19. Study background: COVID-19 samples collected from the United States, Italy and Spain covered acute and convalescent phases. PBMCs, B-cell-depleted T cells, or T cells provided the cDNA or gDNA that made up the material.

Sequenced material: PBMCs or T cells enriched from blood (not recorded which). The receptor was derived from a young man who had recovered from COVID-19.

CDR3 sequence: CASHPYGGVNQETQYF. The CDR3 DNA reads as TGTGCCAGCCACCCCTATGGCGGGGTCAACCAAGAGACCCAGTACTTC. The V call is TRBV7-9, the J call TRBJ2-5, with D maybe TRBD2 (6 bases). Germline CDR1 SEHNR, CDR2 FQNEAQ (reference sequence). This CDR3 spans 16 amino acids. V was pared by 8 bases and J by 0 bases, with 19 bases between.